These 19 T cell receptor beta chains were sequenced from one sample in a study of blood T cell repertoires in COVID-19. Using immunoSEQ multiplex PCR, the repertoire was profiled, and TCRdb retains in-frame clones only, with some absent. The sample holds a few hundred thousand clones, more than 75% seen once. Material: PBMCs or T cells enriched from blood (not recorded which). These receptors all come from a woman in her forties or fifties who had recovered from COVID-19.

The chain has TRBV18 and TRBJ1-2; no clear D. The ends were cut back, 5 bases at V and 5 bases at J, with 9 bases in the middle. This CDR3 has 12 residues. Germline lookup yields CDR1 KGHSH and CDR2 LQKENI. The CDR3 DNA sequence: TGTGCCAGCTCATCAGACTCATATGGCTACACCTTC. This encodes CASSSDSYGYTF.

This clone was counted a single time. The chain employs TRBV4-3 and TRBJ2-1, with D possibly TRBD1 on 7 matching bases. The CDR3 is made up of 13 amino acids. CDR1 is LGHNA and CDR2 is YSLEER in the germline V gene. The ends were cut back, 5 bases at V and 8 bases at J, with 13 bases in the middle. The DNA for the CDR3 is TGCGCCAGCAGCTTCAGGGGGGAGGATGAGCAGTTCTTC. Encoded protein: CASSFRGEDEQFF.

The count of this clone is one. The genes are TRBV10-3 and TRBJ1-2; 11 bases align to TRBD1. In germline, CDR1 is ENHRY, CDR2 SYGVKD. CDR3 length: 15 amino acids. Unmatched junction bases numbered 7, after V lost 5 bases and J lost 5 bases. The CDR3 nucleotides are TGTGCCATCAGTAAAGGGACAGGGGGACCTTATGGCTACACCTTC. Translation gives CAISKGTGGPYGYTF.

The rearrangement links TRBV9 to TRBJ2-2; 10 positions agree with TRBD1. Trimming took 4 bases from V and 5 from J; bases not matched to a gene: 8. Germline V gene lookup returns CDR1 SGDLS and CDR2 YYNGEE. There are 16 residues in the CDR3. The CDR3 spells CASSIDRGPVTGELFF. The CDR3 DNA follows: TGTGCCAGCAGCATAGACAGGGGGCCGGTTACCGGGGAGCTGTTTTTT.

The chain recombines TRBV30 with TRBJ1-3; no clear D gene. CDR1 GTSNPN and CDR2 SVGIG come from the germline V gene (reference sequence). Trimming removed 4 bases from V and 1 base from J, with 5 bases in between. The CDR3 is 12 residues long. For the CDR3, the DNA is TGTGCCTGGACACTTTCTGGAAACACCATATATTTT. Amino acid sequence: CAWTLSGNTIYF. The full variable domain, completed using reference TRBV30 and TRBJ1-3, is SQTIHQWPATLVQPVGSPLSLECTVEGTSNPNLYWYRQAAGRGLQLLFYSVGIGQISSEVPQNLSASRPQDRQFILSSKKLLLSDSGFYLCAWTLSGNTIYFGEGSWLTVV.

This chain connects TRBV19 to TRBJ1-3; D gene uncertain. CDR1 is LNHDA and CDR2 is SQIVND in the germline V gene (reference sequence). There are 20 residues in the CDR3. V lost 6 bases and J lost 2, with 29 bases in between. CDR3 in amino acids: CASRTPGRRETGGPGNTIYF. CDR3 nucleotide sequence: TGTGCCAGTAGAACCCCCGGGAGGAGAGAAACGGGTGGACCTGGAAACACCATATATTTT.

The chain has TRBV18 and TRBJ2-7; D possibly corresponds to TRBD1 (5 bases). The V end lost 3 bases, the J end lost 3 bases, and 12 bases lay between the germline ends. CDR1 is KGHSH and CDR2 is LQKENI in the germline V gene. The CDR3 is 14 residues long. The CDR3 sequence: CASSPQGSFYEQYF. CDR3 in DNA: TGTGCCAGCTCACCGCAGGGCAGCTTCTACGAGCAGTACTTC.

This chain links TRBV7-2 with TRBJ1-3; D not resolved. The CDR3 contains 16 residues. With 1 base removed from V and 5 bases from J, the gap between germline ends came to 15 bases. Per germline, CDR1 SGHTA and CDR2 FQGNSA. The chain's CDR3 is CASSLVGFGMRNTIYF. The DNA for the CDR3 is TGTGCCAGCAGCTTAGTGGGCTTTGGTATGAGAAACACCATATATTTT.

CDR3 sequence: CASSLRLTGTYEQYF. The CDR3 nucleotides read TGCGCCAGCAGCTTGAGGTTAACAGGAACCTACGAGCAGTACTTC. The chain uses TRBV5-1 and TRBJ2-7; D possibly corresponds to TRBD1 (5 bases). V was trimmed by 1 base and J by 2 bases, leaving 13 bases between them. Germline values: CDR1 SGHRS, CDR2 YFSETQ. The CDR3 consists of 15 residues.

The CDR3 DNA sequence: TGTGCCAGCAGCTTACAGACAGGGTACGAGCAGTACTTC. It specifies CASSLQTGYEQYF. V gene TRBV11-1 combines with J gene TRBJ2-7; TRBD1 matches at 7 bases. Trimming took 2 bases from V and 4 from J; bases not matched to a gene: 2. Germline-derived CDR1 and CDR2 are SGHAT and FQDESV (reference sequence). The CDR3 has 13 residues.

V usage is TRBV18 and J usage is TRBJ2-7; tentative D call: TRBD2 (6 bases). The CDR3 is 14 residues long. Trimming stripped 8 bases from V and 2 bases from J, with 16 bases between. CDR1 is KGHSH, CDR2 LQKENI, per germline. The CDR3 loop reads CASLTGVQAYEQYF. DNA of the CDR3: TGTGCCAGCCTGACGGGGGTTCAAGCCTACGAGCAGTACTTC. Combining the CDR3 with reference TRBV18 and TRBJ2-7 gives the whole variable domain NAGVMQNPRHLVRRRGQEARLRCSPMKGHSHVYWYRQLPEEGLKFMVYLQKENIIDESGMPKERFSAEFPKEGPSILRIQQVVRGDSAAYFCASLTGVQAYEQYFGPGTRLTVT.

This rearrangement joins TRBV7-9 to TRBJ2-1; D perhaps matches TRBD1 (5 bases). CDR1 is SEHNR and CDR2 is FQNEAQ in the germline V gene (reference sequence). V lost 1 base, J lost 3 bases, and 13 bases lay in between. The CDR3 contains 16 residues. CDR3 protein: CASSLVSRGNYNEQFF. As DNA, the CDR3 is TGTGCCAGCAGCTTAGTCTCTAGGGGTAACTACAATGAGCAGTTCTTC. The full variable domain, rest sourced from reference TRBV7-9 and TRBJ2-1, is DTGVSQNPRHKITKRGQNVTFRCDPISEHNRLYWYRQTLGQGPEFLTYFQNEAQLEKSRLLSDRFSAERPKGSFSTLEIQRTEQGDSAMYLCASSLVSRGNYNEQFFGPGTRLTVL.

The table lists this clone with a few counts. The CDR3 reads CASSDRKWGRPFF. CDR3 in DNA: TGTGCCAGCAGTGACCGAAAATGGGGCAGGCCCTTCTTT. V is TRBV6-4 and J is TRBJ1-1, with TRBD1 as a possible D gene (5 bases). The CDR3 runs 13 residues. The V and J ends lost 2 bases and 14 bases respectively, with 18 bases between them. Germline V gives CDR1 MRHNA, CDR2 SNTAGT.

This clone has a handful of counts. The J gene is TRBJ1-5, the V gene TRBV5-1, with D tentatively TRBD1 (5 bases). Per germline, CDR1 SGHRS and CDR2 YFSETQ. Trimming stripped 2 bases from V and 7 bases from J, with 10 bases between. The CDR3 totals 13 residues. CDR3 coding DNA: TGCGCCAGCAGCTTTTCGGGGGACCAGCCCCAGCATTTT. This codes for CASSFSGDQPQHF.

This clone was picked up a small number of times. The genes are TRBV5-6 and TRBJ1-6; possible D gene TRBD1, 5 bases. V was shortened by 2 bases and J by 4 bases, with 13 bases between the two germline ends. This CDR3 region has 16 residues. Germline CDR1 and CDR2: SGHDT and YYEEEE. CDR3 loop: CASSFGAGRYNSPLHF. Written as DNA, the CDR3 is TGTGCCAGCAGCTTTGGCGCGGGGCGGTATAATTCACCCCTCCACTTT. The full variable domain, its missing parts supplied by reference TRBV5-6 and TRBJ1-6, is DAGVTQSPTHLIKTRGQQVTLRCSPKSGHDTVSWYQQALGQGPQFIFQYYEEEERQRGNFPDRFSGHQFPNYSSELNVNALLLGDSALYLCASSFGAGRYNSPLHFGNGTRLTVT.

The CDR3 sequence: CASSLGRELSGYTF. The CDR3 DNA reads as TGCGCCAGCAGCTTGGGGCGGGAATTGAGTGGCTACACCTTC. The rearrangement uses TRBV5-1 and TRBJ1-2; no definite D call. Germline V gives CDR1 SGHRS, CDR2 YFSETQ. The V and J ends lost 0 bases and 7 bases respectively, with 13 bases between them. The CDR3 covers 14 residues.

The chain recombines TRBV6-5 with TRBJ1-1, with 9 nucleotides matching TRBD1. The CDR3 totals 14 residues. The V gene's germline CDR1 is MNHEY and CDR2 SVGAGI. V lost 4 bases, J lost 6 bases, and 6 bases stayed unmatched. CDR3 loop: CASSLRTGEAEAFF. CDR3 DNA: TGTGCCAGCAGTTTACGGACAGGGGAGGCTGAAGCTTTCTTT.

This clone was counted once. DNA for the CDR3: TGTGCCACCAGCAGAGACGCGACACCATCGGAAGAAGCTTTCTTT. Translated: CATSRDATPSEEAFF. V and J are TRBV15 and TRBJ1-1; no firm D call. V dropped 0 bases and J dropped 8 bases, with 16 bases sitting between them. CDR1 LNHNV and CDR2 YYDKDF come from the germline V gene (reference sequence). The CDR3 spans 15 residues.

The J gene is TRBJ1-1, the V gene TRBV27, with D possibly TRBD1 on 6 matching bases. Deletions cut 2 bases from V and 1 base from J, with 14 bases between. Germline CDR1 reads MNHEY; CDR2 reads SMNVEV (reference sequence). The CDR3 sequence is 16 residues long. CDR3 coding DNA: TGTGCCAGCAGTTTAGCACCTCAGGGGACGAACACTGAAGCTTTCTTT. It yields the protein CASSLAPQGTNTEAFF.